This TCR beta chain was found in a study of blood T cell repertoires in COVID-19. Study-level background: COVID-19 samples, acute and convalescent, were from the United States, Italy and Spain. T cells, B-cell-depleted T cells, or PBMCs provided the cDNA or gDNA that served as material.

Authors' methods: Estimation of nucleated cell counts relied on the amplification of reference gene primers. Using immunoSEQ multiplex PCR, the repertoire was profiled, and TCRdb retains in-frame clones only, with some absent. V and J calls and clone size are those listed in that table; D and trimming were worked out from the DNA. The table shows just under 70,000 clones, with roughly 88% occurring only once. The CDR3 runs 17 residues. V was clipped by 6 bases and J by 4 bases; unmatched bases: 18. The germline gives CDR1 SGHVS, CDR2 FQNEAQ. The source material was peripheral blood. The chain employs TRBV7-8 and TRBJ2-7; 7 bases are a match to TRBD1. The clonotype was recovered from a young man with acute or convalescent COVID-19. Written as DNA, the CDR3 is TGTGCCAGCAGACAGGGGTTCCAAGAGAACCCAGCGTACGAGCAGTACTTC. Protein sequence: CASRQGFQENPAYEQYF. The full variable domain, rest sourced from reference TRBV7-8 and TRBJ2-7, is GAGVSQSPRYKVAKRGQDVALRCDPISGHVSLFWYQQALGQGPEFLTYFQNEAQLDKSGLPSDRFFAERPEGSVSTLKIQRTQQEDSAVYLCASRQGFQENPAYEQYFGPGTRLTVT.